The sequence of this T cell receptor (beta chain) was determined in a study of blood T cell repertoires in COVID-19. Study details: Samples came from the United States, Italy and Spain, spanning acute and convalescent COVID-19. T cells, B-cell-depleted T cells, or PBMCs supplied cDNA or gDNA.

V was pared by 7 bases and J by 5 bases, with 17 bases between. The germline V gene encodes CDR1 SQVTM and CDR2 ANQGSEA. This CDR3 region has 13 residues. In the original workflow: Amplifying reference gene primers gave estimates of nucleated cell counts. Produced via immunoSEQ multiplex PCR; TCRdb's table is partial and in-frame only. V and J calls and clone size are as listed in that table; D and trimming were resolved from the DNA. The data hold 55,000 or so clones, with about 90% observed a single time. The chain combines TRBV29-1 with TRBJ1-1; possibly TRBD1 for D (6 bases). The sequence was collected from a man aged 60 to 69 with active or convalescent COVID-19. The sequenced material came from peripheral blood. The CDR3 here is CSAQQGKTTEAFF. The CDR3 DNA reads TGCAGCGCTCAACAGGGCAAGACAACTGAAGCTTTCTTT.